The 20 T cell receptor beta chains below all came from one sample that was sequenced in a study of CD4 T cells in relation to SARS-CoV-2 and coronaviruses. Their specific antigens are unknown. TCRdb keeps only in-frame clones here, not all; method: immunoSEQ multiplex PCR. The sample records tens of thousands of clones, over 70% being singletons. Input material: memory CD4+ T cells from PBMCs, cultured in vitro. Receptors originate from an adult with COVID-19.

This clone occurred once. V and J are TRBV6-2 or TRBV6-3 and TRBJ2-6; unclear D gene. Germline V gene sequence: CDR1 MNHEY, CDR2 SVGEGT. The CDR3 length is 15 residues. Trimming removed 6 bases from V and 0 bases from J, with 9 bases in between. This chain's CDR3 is CASSQSSSGANVLTF. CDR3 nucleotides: TGTGCCAGCAGCCAGAGTAGCTCTGGGGCCAACGTCCTGACTTTC.

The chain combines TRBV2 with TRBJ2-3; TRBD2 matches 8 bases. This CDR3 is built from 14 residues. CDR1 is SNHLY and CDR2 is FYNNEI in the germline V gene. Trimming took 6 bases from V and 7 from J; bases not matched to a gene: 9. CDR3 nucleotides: TGTGCCAGCAGGGAGCAGAGCGGGAGAAATACGCAGTATTTT. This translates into CASREQSGRNTQYF.

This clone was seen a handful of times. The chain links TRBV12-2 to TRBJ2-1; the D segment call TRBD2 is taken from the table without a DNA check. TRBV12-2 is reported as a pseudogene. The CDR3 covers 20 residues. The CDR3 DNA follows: TGTGCAAGTCGCTTATTTCGGGAAAGACTCCTGCTTATTAACCTCAATGAGCAGTTCTTC. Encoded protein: CASRLFRERLLLINLNEQFF.

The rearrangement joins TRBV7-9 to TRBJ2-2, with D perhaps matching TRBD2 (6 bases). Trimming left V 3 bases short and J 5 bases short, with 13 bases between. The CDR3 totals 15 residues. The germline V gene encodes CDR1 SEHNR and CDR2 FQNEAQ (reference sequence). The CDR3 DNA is TGTGCCAGCAGCTTGGGACTCCCTTTGACCGGGGAGCTGTTTTTT. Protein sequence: CASSLGLPLTGELFF.

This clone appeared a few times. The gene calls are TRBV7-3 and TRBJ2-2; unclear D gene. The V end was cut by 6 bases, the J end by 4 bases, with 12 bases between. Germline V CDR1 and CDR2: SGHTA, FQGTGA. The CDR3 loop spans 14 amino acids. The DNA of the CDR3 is TGTGCCAGCAGTTCCGGGCCATCCACCGGGGAGCTGTTTTTT. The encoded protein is CASSSGPSTGELFF.

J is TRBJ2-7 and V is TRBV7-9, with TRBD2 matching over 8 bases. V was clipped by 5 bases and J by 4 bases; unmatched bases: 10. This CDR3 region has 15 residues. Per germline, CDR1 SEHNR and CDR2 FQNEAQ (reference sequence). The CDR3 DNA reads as TGTGCCAGCAGCCCCCCCGGGAGGGGGGGGTACGAGCAGTACTTC. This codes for CASSPPGRGGYEQYF.

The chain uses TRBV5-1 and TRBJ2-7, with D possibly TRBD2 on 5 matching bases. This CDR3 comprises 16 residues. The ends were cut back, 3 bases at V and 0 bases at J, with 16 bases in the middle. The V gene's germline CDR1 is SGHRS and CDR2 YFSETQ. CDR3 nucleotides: TGCGCCAGCAGCTCCTATGGCAAGCGGAGCTCCTACGAGCAGTACTTC. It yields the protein CASSSYGKRSSYEQYF.

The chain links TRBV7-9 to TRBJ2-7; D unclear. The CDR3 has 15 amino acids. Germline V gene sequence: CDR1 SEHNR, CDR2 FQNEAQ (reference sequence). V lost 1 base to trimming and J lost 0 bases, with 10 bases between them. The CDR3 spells CASSLVPASSYEQYF. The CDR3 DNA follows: TGTGCCAGCAGCTTAGTTCCAGCAAGCTCCTACGAGCAGTACTTC. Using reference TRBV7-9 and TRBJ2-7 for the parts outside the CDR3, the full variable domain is DTGVSQNPRHKITKRGQNVTFRCDPISEHNRLYWYRQTLGQGPEFLTYFQNEAQLEKSRLLSDRFSAERPKGSFSTLEIQRTEQGDSAMYLCASSLVPASSYEQYFGPGTRLTVT.

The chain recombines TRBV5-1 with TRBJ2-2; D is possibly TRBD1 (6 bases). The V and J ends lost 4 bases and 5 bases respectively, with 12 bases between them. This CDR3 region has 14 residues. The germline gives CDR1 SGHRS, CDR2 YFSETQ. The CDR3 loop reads CASSGGQRTGELFF. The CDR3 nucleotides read TGCGCCAGCAGCGGCGGACAGCGAACCGGGGAGCTGTTTTTT.

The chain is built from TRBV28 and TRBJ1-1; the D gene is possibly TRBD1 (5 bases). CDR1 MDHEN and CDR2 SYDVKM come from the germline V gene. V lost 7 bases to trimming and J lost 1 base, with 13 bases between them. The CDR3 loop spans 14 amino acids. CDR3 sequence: CASKLGRSNTEAFF. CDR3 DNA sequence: TGTGCCAGCAAATTGGGACGGTCGAACACTGAAGCTTTCTTT.

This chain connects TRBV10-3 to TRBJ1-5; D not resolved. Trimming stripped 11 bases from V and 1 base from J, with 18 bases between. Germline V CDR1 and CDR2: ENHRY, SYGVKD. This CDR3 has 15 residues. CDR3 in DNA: TGTGCCGCCCAAGGTAGTCGTGAAAGCAATCAGCCCCAGCATTTT. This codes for CAAQGSRESNQPQHF.

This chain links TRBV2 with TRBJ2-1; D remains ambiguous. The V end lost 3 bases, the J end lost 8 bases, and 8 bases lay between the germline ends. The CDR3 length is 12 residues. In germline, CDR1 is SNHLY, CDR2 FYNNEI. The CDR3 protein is CASSETYYEQFF. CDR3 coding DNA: TGTGCCAGCAGTGAGACATATTATGAGCAGTTCTTC.

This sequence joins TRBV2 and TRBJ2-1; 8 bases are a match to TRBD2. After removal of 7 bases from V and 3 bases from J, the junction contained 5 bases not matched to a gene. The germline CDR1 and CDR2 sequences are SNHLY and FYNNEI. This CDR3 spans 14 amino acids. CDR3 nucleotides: TGTGCCAGCAAGAGCGGGAGTAACTACAATGAGCAGTTCTTC. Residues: CASKSGSNYNEQFF. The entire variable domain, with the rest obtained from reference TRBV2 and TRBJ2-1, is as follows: EPEVTQTPSHQVTQMGQEVILRCVPISNHLYFYWYRQILGQKVEFLVSFYNNEISEKSEIFDDQFSVERPDGSNFTLKIRSTKLEDSAMYFCASKSGSNYNEQFFGPGTRLTVL.

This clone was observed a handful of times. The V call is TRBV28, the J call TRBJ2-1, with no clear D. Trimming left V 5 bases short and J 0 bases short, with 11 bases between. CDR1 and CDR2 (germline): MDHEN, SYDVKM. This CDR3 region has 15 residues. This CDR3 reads CASSTAFVSYNEQFF. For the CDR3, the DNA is TGTGCCAGCAGTACGGCCTTTGTCTCCTACAATGAGCAGTTCTTC.

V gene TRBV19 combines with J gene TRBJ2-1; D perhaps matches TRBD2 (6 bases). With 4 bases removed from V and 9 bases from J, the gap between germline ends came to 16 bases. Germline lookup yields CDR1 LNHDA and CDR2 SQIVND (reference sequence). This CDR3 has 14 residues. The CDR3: CASSTKLVSGEQFF. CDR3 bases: TGTGCCAGTAGTACTAAGCTAGTTAGCGGTGAGCAGTTCTTC.

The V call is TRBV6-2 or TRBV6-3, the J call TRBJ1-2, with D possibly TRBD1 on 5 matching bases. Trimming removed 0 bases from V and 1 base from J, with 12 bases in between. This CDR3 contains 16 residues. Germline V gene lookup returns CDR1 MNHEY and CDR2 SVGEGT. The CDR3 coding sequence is TGTGCCAGCAGTTACTCGTGGGGGACGGGTAACTATGGCTACACCTTC. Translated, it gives CASSYSWGTGNYGYTF.

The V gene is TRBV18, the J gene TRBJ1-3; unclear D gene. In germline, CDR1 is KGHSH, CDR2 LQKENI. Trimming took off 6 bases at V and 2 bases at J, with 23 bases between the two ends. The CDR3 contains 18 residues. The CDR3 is CASSATLDFRFTGNTIYF. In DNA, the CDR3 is TGTGCCAGCTCGGCCACTTTAGACTTTCGATTTACTGGAAACACCATATATTTT.

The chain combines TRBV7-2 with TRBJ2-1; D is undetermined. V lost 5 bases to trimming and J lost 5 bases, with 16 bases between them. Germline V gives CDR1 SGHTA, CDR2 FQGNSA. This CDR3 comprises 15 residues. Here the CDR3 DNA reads TGTGCCAGCAGCCCCGAGGCGCCTACTAACAATGAGCAGTTCTTC. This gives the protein CASSPEAPTNNEQFF.

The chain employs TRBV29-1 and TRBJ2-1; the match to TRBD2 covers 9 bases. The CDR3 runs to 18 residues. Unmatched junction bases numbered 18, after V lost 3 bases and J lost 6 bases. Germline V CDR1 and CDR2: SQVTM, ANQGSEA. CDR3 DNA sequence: TGCAGCGTTGATCCCGACTGGGGGTCTAGCGGGAATCCCAATGAGCAGTTCTTC. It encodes CSVDPDWGSSGNPNEQFF.

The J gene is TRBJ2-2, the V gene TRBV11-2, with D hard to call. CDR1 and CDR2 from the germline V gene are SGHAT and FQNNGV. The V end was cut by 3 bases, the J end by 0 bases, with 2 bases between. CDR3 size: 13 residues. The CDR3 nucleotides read TGTGCCAGCAGCTTCTCGAACACCGGGGAGCTGTTTTTT. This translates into CASSFSNTGELFF.